The 5 T cell receptor beta chains below all came from one sample that was sequenced in a study of blood T cell repertoires in COVID-19 (dated by TCRdb to 2020 to 2021). The library was generated by the immunoSEQ multiplex PCR assay. The clones in this table, taken by TCRdb from immuneACCESS, are in-frame only. Not every clone is retained; where verified, under half of the shortfall comes from an unresolved V gene, and the cause of the rest is unknown. The sample records roughly 26,000 clones, roughly 84% of which are singletons. Of the sample, approximately 25% is held by the ten largest clones. Sequenced: peripheral blood. Receptors originate from a human donor in a cohort sampled during active COVID-19.

This clone was counted a few times. This chain links TRBV4-1 with TRBJ1-2, with D possibly being TRBD1 (5 bases). V was trimmed by 1 base and J by 6 bases, leaving 21 bases between them. Germline CDR1 MGHRA, CDR2 YSYEKL. There are 17 residues in the CDR3. Written as DNA, the CDR3 is TGCGCCAGCAGCCAAGCTAGAAAGTCGGGGGGGGTTGATGGCTACACCTTC. Residues: CASSQARKSGGVDGYTF.

This clone was recorded once. The gene calls are TRBV5-1 and TRBJ2-2, with 7 bases lining up with TRBD2. Germline V lookup: CDR1 SGHRS, CDR2 YFSETQ. The J segment lost 5 bases and the V segment lost 0 bases, leaving 4 bases of the junction unmatched. The length of the CDR3 is 15 residues. The CDR3 loop is CASSLDPGGTGELFF. The CDR3 nucleotides read TGCGCCAGCAGCTTGGACCCGGGGGGAACCGGGGAGCTGTTTTTT. The full variable domain, with the rest looked up from reference TRBV5-1 and TRBJ2-2, is KAGVTQTPRYLIKTRGQQVTLSCSPISGHRSVSWYQQTPGQGLQFLFEYFSETQRNKGNFPGRFSGRQFSNSRSEMNVSTLELGDSALYLCASSLDPGGTGELFFGEGSRLTVL.

J is TRBJ1-4 and V is TRBV5-4, with a tentative D call TRBD1 (6 bases). CDR3 length: 15 residues. CDR1 SGHNT and CDR2 YYREEE come from the germline V gene (reference sequence). Trimming removed 0 bases from V and 5 bases from J, with 11 bases in between. In nucleotides, the CDR3 is TGTGCCAGCAGCTTGGTTTCAGGGGTGAATGAAAAACTGTTTTTT. As protein: CASSLVSGVNEKLFF.

The V gene is TRBV6-1, the J gene TRBJ1-2, with 7 nucleotides matching TRBD1. The CDR3 spans 16 residues. With 0 bases clipped from V and 6 bases from J, the junction kept 10 bases outside the gene matches. Looked up from germline, CDR1 is MNHNS and CDR2 is SASEGT. CDR3 loop: CASSEALRGTVNGYTF. The CDR3 nucleotides read TGTGCCAGCAGTGAAGCGCTTCGGGGGACAGTAAATGGCTACACCTTC.

The chain couples TRBV3-1 (or the pseudogene TRBV3-2) to TRBJ2-3; 10 bases align to TRBD1. Germline CDR1 and CDR2: LGHDT and YNNKEL (reference sequence). There are 15 residues in the CDR3. V gave up 3 bases and J gave up 5 bases; unmatched junction bases: 5. CDR3 bases: TGTGCCAGCAGCCATTACCGGGACAGGGGAGATACGCAGTATTTT. Amino acid sequence: CASSHYRDRGDTQYF.